The text below deals with one TCR beta chain. The sample comes from a study of OX40 agonist ivuxolimab in advanced cancers. This table comes from immunoSEQ multiplex PCR, and its TCRdb copy is limited to in-frame clones, with some not included. The sample includes tens of thousands of clones, around 87% of them seen just once. The clonotype comes from an adult with an advanced solid tumor such as melanoma, head and neck, liver or kidney cancer. The sequencing used CD4+ or CD8+ T cells sorted from blood, collected in a trial of the OX40 agonist ivuxolimab.

The CDR3 DNA sequence: TGTGCCAGCTCACCACCGACCGGCAATCAGCCCCAGCATTTT. Protein: CASSPPTGNQPQHF. V is TRBV18 and J is TRBJ1-5, with no clear D. There are 14 residues in the CDR3. V was clipped by 0 bases and J by 2 bases, with 5 bases between them. Germline loops: CDR1 KGHSH, CDR2 LQKENI. The complete variable domain, with remaining parts taken from reference TRBV18 and TRBJ1-5, reads NAGVMQNPRHLVRRRGQEARLRCSPMKGHSHVYWYRQLPEEGLKFMVYLQKENIIDESGMPKERFSAEFPKEGPSILRIQQVVRGDSAAYFCASSPPTGNQPQHFGDGTRLSIL.